The next 19 T cell receptor beta chains were all read from a single sample in a study of T cells in Graves' hyperthyroidism and ophthalmopathy. The investigators amplified TCR beta CDR3 regions from RNA transcripts. The HTBI set primed first-round TCR CDR3 RT-PCR. TCRdb re-called the multiplex PCR reads through MiXCR, storing one row per CDR3 protein. Found here are approximately 480,000 distinct CDR3 sequences, under 25% of them singletons; the top ten hold 26%. Specimen: blood. Receptors were obtained from a man between 18 and 35 years old with Graves' hyperthyroidism.

This clonotype came up many times. This sequence joins TRBV12-3 or TRBV12-4 and TRBJ2-7, with D perhaps matching TRBD1 (5 bases). Between the trimmed V and J ends, which lost 4 bases and 0 bases, there was a span of 16 bases. The length of the CDR3 is 16 residues. CDR3 DNA sequence: TGTGCCAGCAGTTCCGGCTGGGGCGACAGCTCCTACGAGCAGTACTTC. Residues: CASSSGWGDSSYEQYF.

In its sample, this clonotype was seen a few times. The chain couples TRBV29-1 to TRBJ2-7; tentative D call: TRBD1 (6 bases). The CDR3 runs to 14 residues. Germline assignment: CDR1 SQVTM and CDR2 ANQGSEA. Trimming shortened V by 5 bases and J by 1 base, and 15 bases separated the two germline ends. In nucleotides, the CDR3 is TGCAGCGTTCTGGCAGGGGCGCATTCCTACGAGCAGTACTTC. It is translated as CSVLAGAHSYEQYF.

This clonotype was recorded at least ten times. This chain uses TRBV28 with TRBJ2-7, with D perhaps being TRBD1 or TRBD2 (5 bases each). V lost 8 bases and J lost 0, with 17 bases in between. The CDR3 has 15 residues. Germline V CDR1 and CDR2: MDHEN, SYDVKM. Here the CDR3 reads CASPGAGWSSYEQYF. DNA for the CDR3: TGTGCCAGCCCCGGGGCAGGGTGGTCCTCCTACGAGCAGTACTTC.

The chain couples TRBV2 to TRBJ1-2; D is unclear. Deletions cut 4 bases from V and 4 bases from J, with 10 bases between. Per the germline V gene, CDR1 is SNHLY and CDR2 is FYNNEI. The CDR3 covers 13 residues. The CDR3 DNA sequence: TGTGCCAGCAGTGGTAACAAGCCCTATGGCTACACCTTC. Its translation: CASSGNKPYGYTF.

This clonotype was seen more than once but under ten times. The chain carries TRBV5-1 and TRBJ1-1; TRBD1 is a possible D gene (6 bases). Trimming cost V 1 base and J 4 bases, with 14 bases left between them. This CDR3 spans 15 amino acids. The germline V gene has CDR1 SGHRS and CDR2 YFSETQ. The CDR3 here is CASSLNQGLGTEAFF. DNA of the CDR3: TGCGCCAGCAGCTTGAACCAGGGGCTGGGCACTGAAGCTTTCTTT. Complete variable domain (other parts from reference TRBV5-1 and TRBJ1-1): KAGVTQTPRYLIKTRGQQVTLSCSPISGHRSVSWYQQTPGQGLQFLFEYFSETQRNKGNFPGRFSGRQFSNSRSEMNVSTLELGDSALYLCASSLNQGLGTEAFFGQGTRLTVV.

The table lists this clonotype with many counts. The chain is built from TRBV28 and TRBJ2-2; D is perhaps TRBD1 (5 bases). Trimming shortened V by 6 bases and J by 7 bases, and 15 bases separated the two germline ends. This CDR3 has 14 amino acids. Germline lookup yields CDR1 MDHEN and CDR2 SYDVKM. CDR3 DNA sequence: TGTGCCAGCAGGGCCCAGGGTCTGGGCGGGGAGCTGTTTTTT. The encoded protein is CASRAQGLGGELFF.

Ten or more counts support this clonotype. The chain is built from TRBV12-5 and TRBJ2-7; D is ambiguous. V was cut by 2 bases and J by 4 bases, with 12 bases left in between. From germline, CDR1 is LGHNT and CDR2 FRNRAP. CDR3 length equals 14 residues. The CDR3 DNA reads TGTGCTAGTGGTTTGTGTCGGGTCCTATACGAGCAGTACTTC. It is translated as CASGLCRVLYEQYF.

This clonotype was observed a few times. CDR3 residues: CASSLTGQGRRETQYF. The CDR3 DNA is TGCGCCAGCAGCTTGACCGGACAGGGGAGGAGAGAGACCCAGTACTTC. The rearrangement links TRBV5-1 to TRBJ2-5, with 9 positions matching TRBD1. Germline-derived CDR1 and CDR2 are SGHRS and YFSETQ. This CDR3 has 16 amino acids. J gave up 4 bases and V 1 base, and 8 bases lay outside the gene matches.

This clonotype was observed at least ten times. This chain links TRBV11-2 with TRBJ1-3, with TRBD1 as a possible D gene (6 bases). Germline V gene sequence: CDR1 SGHAT, CDR2 FQNNGV. V was cut by 2 bases and J by 4 bases, with 15 bases left in between. The CDR3 totals 16 residues. The CDR3 DNA is TGTGCCAGCAGCTTAATCGGTCAGGGGTACGGAAACACCATATATTTT. It yields the protein CASSLIGQGYGNTIYF.

This clonotype was counted many times. The chain couples TRBV13 to TRBJ2-7, with D maybe TRBD2 (5 bases). The germline V and J ends were trimmed by 3 bases and 4 bases, with 19 bases remaining between them. The CDR3 loop spans 16 amino acids. The V gene's germline CDR1 is PRHDT and CDR2 FYEKMQ (reference sequence). The CDR3 DNA reads as TGTGCCAGCAGCTTGACGGGAAGGAGACTGGGTTACGAGCAGTACTTC. Amino acids: CASSLTGRRLGYEQYF.

This clonotype has a count of ten or more. This chain connects TRBV27 to TRBJ1-2; D might be TRBD1 (5 bases). Germline V lookup: CDR1 MNHEY, CDR2 SMNVEV (reference sequence). V shed 4 bases and J shed 2 bases, with 14 bases lying between them. The CDR3 loop spans 15 amino acids. The CDR3 nucleotides are TGTGCCAGCAGTTGGAGCAGGGCCCGGAACTATGGCTACACCTTC. As protein: CASSWSRARNYGYTF.

This clonotype was detected ten times or more. V and J are TRBV7-9 and TRBJ2-5; D remains unclear. The CDR3 runs to 15 residues. V gave up 5 bases and J gave up 4 bases, with 17 bases separating them. Per the germline V gene, CDR1 is SEHNR and CDR2 is FQNEAQ (reference sequence). As DNA, the CDR3 is TGTGCCAGCAGCCCCCGCCGGAGTGTAGGAGAGACCCAGTACTTC. This translates into CASSPRRSVGETQYF.

The sample holds a few counts of this clonotype. V gene TRBV20-1 combines with J gene TRBJ1-2, with no clear D. V was clipped by 6 bases and J by 7 bases, with 12 bases between them. The CDR3 extends over 11 amino acids. The germline V gene has CDR1 DFQATT and CDR2 SNEGSKA (reference sequence). Here the CDR3 DNA reads TGCAGTGCGGCTCCCTATATTGGCTACACCTTC. Amino acids: CSAAPYIGYTF.

This rearrangement joins TRBV6-2 or TRBV6-3 to TRBJ2-7; 7 bases match TRBD1. Trimming cost V 7 bases and J 9 bases; bases outside gene matches: 18. The CDR3 runs to 15 residues. Germline-derived CDR1 and CDR2 are MNHEY and SVGEGT. The CDR3 protein is CASTTRDSPSQVQYF. The CDR3 DNA reads TGTGCCAGCACGACTCGGGACAGCCCAAGTCAGGTGCAGTACTTC.

V usage is TRBV6-1 and J usage is TRBJ1-1, with 7 bases fitting TRBD1. Germline assignment: CDR1 MNHNS and CDR2 SASEGT. The CDR3 is made up of 13 amino acids. The ends lost 5 bases at V and 7 bases at J; junction bases unmatched: 7. The DNA for the CDR3 is TGTGCCAGCAGTATAGACAGGGTAGGTGAAGCTTTCTTT. It translates to CASSIDRVGEAFF.

At least ten counts were recorded for this clonotype. The J gene is TRBJ1-1, the V gene TRBV20-1; a weak D match, TRBD1 (5 bases). V lost 5 bases and J 5 bases, leaving 21 bases between the germline ends. The length of the CDR3 is 15 residues. Germline CDR1 reads DFQATT; CDR2 reads SNEGSKA (reference sequence). CDR3 in amino acids: CSAPRGVPAGTEAFF. The CDR3 region has the DNA TGCAGTGCTCCACGGGGCGTCCCTGCAGGGACTGAAGCTTTCTTT.

The J gene is TRBJ1-5, the V gene TRBV7-8; no clear D. Germline V gene sequence: CDR1 SGHVS, CDR2 FQNEAQ. V dropped 1 base and J dropped 0 bases, with 10 bases sitting between them. The CDR3 consists of 16 residues. Written as DNA, the CDR3 is TGTGCCAGCAGCTTAGTCCCAAGACTTAGCAATCAGCCCCAGCATTTT. This sequence encodes CASSLVPRLSNQPQHF. Based on the CDR3 plus reference TRBV7-8 and TRBJ1-5, the full variable domain is GAGVSQSPRYKVAKRGQDVALRCDPISGHVSLFWYQQALGQGPEFLTYFQNEAQLDKSGLPSDRFFAERPEGSVSTLKIQRTQQEDSAVYLCASSLVPRLSNQPQHFGDGTRLSIL.

Many counts were recorded for this clonotype. The chain has TRBV12-3 or TRBV12-4 and TRBJ1-5, with D possibly TRBD1 on 6 matching bases. The CDR3 sequence is 14 residues long. V lost 10 bases to trimming and J lost 2 bases, with 15 bases between them. CDR3 protein: CATQVRGGNQPQHF. CDR3 sequence (DNA): TGTGCCACCCAAGTCAGGGGAGGCAATCAGCCCCAGCATTTT.

This clonotype came up a few times. J is TRBJ2-7 and V is TRBV19; 8 bases align to TRBD1. The CDR3 is 15 residues long. V lost 5 bases, J lost 3 bases, and 9 bases stayed unmatched. Germline V CDR1 and CDR2: LNHDA, SQIVND (reference sequence). CDR3 coding DNA: TGTGCCAGTAGTGGGGCCGGACAGGGCGGCTACGAGCAGTACTTC. Translation: CASSGAGQGGYEQYF.